The clone carrying this T cell receptor (beta chain) showed up just once. Its antigen remains unknown. The data belong to a study of cytomegalovirus exposure and HLA in healthy donors. As for the study in general: Among over 300 genotyped donors, around 81% fell in the Caucasian-associated ancestry cluster.

The PCR employed 60 Vbeta primers together with 13 Jbeta primers. Here immunoSEQ multiplex PCR was the method, and the copy in TCRdb shows in-frame clones only, minus some. Among roughly 110,000 clones listed, 77% were seen once. This CDR3 has 11 residues. Germline V lookup: CDR1 DFQATT, CDR2 SNEGSKA (reference sequence). V lost 1 base, J lost 4 bases, and 4 bases lay in between. Broader study findings: A later analysis, which compared TCR beta chains of equal frequency, found the HLA-associated ones more clonally expanded. For presence/absence analyses, sequencing depth was assumed to be roughly uniform across donors. Rare sequences made up most TCRs, while some public TCRs were found in many donors.

The chain has TRBV20-1 and TRBJ1-2; D gene unclear. Specimen: PBMCs. This clonotype was obtained from a man aged 35 to 55 in good health and CMV-seropositive. CDR3 residues: CSARGSYGYTF. CDR3 nucleotide sequence: TGCAGTGCTAGAGGTAGCTATGGCTACACCTTC.